Included here is one T cell receptor beta chain sequence, with context. Only in-frame clones appear in the TCRdb table, and some are missing; sequencing was by immunoSEQ multiplex PCR. The table includes over 10,000 clones, approximately 82% detected once. The germline CDR1 and CDR2 sequences are SGHTA and FQGTGA. The CDR3 has 17 amino acids. V was trimmed by 5 bases and J by 5 bases, leaving 21 bases between them. Treatment here: randomized to nivolumab then ipilimumab (arm A) or the reverse (arm B). From thawed PBMCs, live CD3+CD8+ cells negative for CD19 and CD56 were sorted. The data were obtained in a study of sequential checkpoint blockade in melanoma. About the study: First-line arms were nivolumab then ipilimumab, or the reverse, randomized 1:1.

The sequenced sample was CD8+ T cells sorted from blood (inferred from file names), obtained from a patient given nivolumab and ipilimumab in sequence. This sequence was found in a human donor with melanoma. V gene TRBV7-3 combines with J gene TRBJ2-2; D is possibly TRBD1 (5 bases). The CDR3 DNA reads TGTGCCAGCAGCCTAGTTGAGAGTGGGGCGCGAACCGGGGAGCTGTTTTTT. Amino acid sequence: CASSLVESGARTGELFF.